This TCR beta chain was sequenced in a study of blood T cells in healthy people across ages. A J-beta primer mix and a sample-barcoded 5' primer were used in a second PCR of about 7 to 12 cycles. TCRdb called the 5' RACE reads again in MiXCR, with one record for every CDR3 protein. The sample has about 1.8 million distinct CDR3 sequences, around half seen once. With respect to this clonotype: As yet, its antigen is unknown.

Study-level results: In long-lived donors, naive CD4+ cell counts and diversity exceeded those of aged donors.

Researchers report isolating at least 6.5 million PBMCs per sample. Germline V CDR1 and CDR2: DFQATT, SNEGSKA (reference sequence). The CDR3 consists of 14 residues. The V end was cut by 6 bases, the J end by 3 bases, with 17 bases between. The rearrangement links TRBV20-1 to TRBJ2-5, with no clear D. This TCR was recovered from a woman between 40 and 50 years old in good health. Material: blood. The CDR3 nucleotides read TGCAGTGCCCCGAAGGGTGTGAGCGAAGAGACCCAGTACTTC. Amino acid sequence: CSAPKGVSEETQYF.